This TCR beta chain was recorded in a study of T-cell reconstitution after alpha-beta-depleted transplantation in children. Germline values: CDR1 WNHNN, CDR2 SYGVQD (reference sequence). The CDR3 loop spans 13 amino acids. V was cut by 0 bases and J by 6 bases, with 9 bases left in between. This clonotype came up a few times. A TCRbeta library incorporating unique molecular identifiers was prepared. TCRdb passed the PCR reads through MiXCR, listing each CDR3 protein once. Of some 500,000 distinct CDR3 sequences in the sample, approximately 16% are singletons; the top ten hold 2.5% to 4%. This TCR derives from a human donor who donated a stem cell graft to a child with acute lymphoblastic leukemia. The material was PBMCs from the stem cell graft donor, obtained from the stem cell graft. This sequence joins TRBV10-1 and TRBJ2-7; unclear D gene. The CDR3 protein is CASSESTRSEQYF. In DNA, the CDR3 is TGCGCCAGCAGTGAGTCGACCCGTTCCGAGCAGTACTTC.